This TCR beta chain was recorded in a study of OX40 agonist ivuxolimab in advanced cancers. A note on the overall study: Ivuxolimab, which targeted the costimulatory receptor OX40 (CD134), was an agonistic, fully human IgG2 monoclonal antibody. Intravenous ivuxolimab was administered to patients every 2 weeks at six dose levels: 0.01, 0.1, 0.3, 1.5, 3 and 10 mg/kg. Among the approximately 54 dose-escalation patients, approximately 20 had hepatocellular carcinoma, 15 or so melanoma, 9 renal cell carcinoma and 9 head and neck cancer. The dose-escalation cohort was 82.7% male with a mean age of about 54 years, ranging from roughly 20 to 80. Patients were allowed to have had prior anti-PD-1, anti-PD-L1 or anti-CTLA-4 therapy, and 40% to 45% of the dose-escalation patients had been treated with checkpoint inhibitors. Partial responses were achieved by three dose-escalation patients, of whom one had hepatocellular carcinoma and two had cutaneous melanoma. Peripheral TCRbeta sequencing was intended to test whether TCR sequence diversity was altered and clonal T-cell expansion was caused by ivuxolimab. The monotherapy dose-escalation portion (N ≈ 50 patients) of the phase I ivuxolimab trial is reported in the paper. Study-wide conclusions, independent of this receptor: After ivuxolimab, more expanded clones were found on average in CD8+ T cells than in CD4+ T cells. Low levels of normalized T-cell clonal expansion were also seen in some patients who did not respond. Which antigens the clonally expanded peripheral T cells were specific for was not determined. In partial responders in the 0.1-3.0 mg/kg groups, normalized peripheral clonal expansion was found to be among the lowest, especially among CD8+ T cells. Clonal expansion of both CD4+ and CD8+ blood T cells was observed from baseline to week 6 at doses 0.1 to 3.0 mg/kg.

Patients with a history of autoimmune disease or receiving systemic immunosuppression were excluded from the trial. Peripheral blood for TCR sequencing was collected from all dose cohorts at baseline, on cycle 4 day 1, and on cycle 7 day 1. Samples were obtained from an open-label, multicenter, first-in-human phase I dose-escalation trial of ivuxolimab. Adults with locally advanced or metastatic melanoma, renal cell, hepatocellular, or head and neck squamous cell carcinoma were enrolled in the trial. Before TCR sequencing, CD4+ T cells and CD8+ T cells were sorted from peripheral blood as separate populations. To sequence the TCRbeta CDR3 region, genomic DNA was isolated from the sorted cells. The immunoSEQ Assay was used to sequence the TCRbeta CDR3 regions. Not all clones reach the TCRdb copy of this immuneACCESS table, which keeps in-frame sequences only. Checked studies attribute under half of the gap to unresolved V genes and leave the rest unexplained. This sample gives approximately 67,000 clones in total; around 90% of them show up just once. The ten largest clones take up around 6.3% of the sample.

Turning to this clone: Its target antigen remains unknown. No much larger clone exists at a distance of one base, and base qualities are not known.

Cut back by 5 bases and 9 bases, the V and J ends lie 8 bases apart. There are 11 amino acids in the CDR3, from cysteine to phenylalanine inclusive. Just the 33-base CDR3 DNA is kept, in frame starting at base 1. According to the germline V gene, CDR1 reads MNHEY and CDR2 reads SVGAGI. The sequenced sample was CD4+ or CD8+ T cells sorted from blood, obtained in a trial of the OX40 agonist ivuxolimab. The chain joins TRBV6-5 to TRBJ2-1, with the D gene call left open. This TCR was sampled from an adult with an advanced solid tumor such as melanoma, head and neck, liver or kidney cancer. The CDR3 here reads CASSGRIEQFF. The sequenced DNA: TGTGCCAGCAGTGGGCGGATTGAGCAGTTCTTC.